The present TCR beta chain was sequenced within a study of somatic mutations in cytotoxic T cells in rheumatoid arthritis. Study overall: Patient blood (under 33 ml EDTA) was drawn right after diagnosis, before any treatment. T-cell populations stained with V beta antibodies were in some cases flow-sorted at nearly 100% purity, including V beta1+ cells that were sequenced for TCRB. Study outcomes and limitations: Exceedance of 20% of CD8+ cells by the largest CD8+ clone occurred in about an eighth of the 65 patients.

The investigators isolated CD4+ and CD8+ cells by positive magnetic bead selection and checked their purity by flow cytometry. Assay used: immunoSEQ multiplex PCR; TCRdb lists only in-frame clones, some missing. The profile covers under 5,500 clones, with about four fifths appearing a single time and over 25% taken by the ten largest. For this clone: Its matching antigen is unknown.

Germline assignment: CDR1 GTSNPN and CDR2 SVGIG (reference sequence). The CDR3 spans 13 residues. V was clipped by 0 bases and J by 8 bases, with 13 bases between them. J is TRBJ1-2 and V is TRBV30, with a possible D match to TRBD1 (6 bases). Material: CD8+ T cells sorted from blood. This TCR came from a woman in her fifties or sixties with rheumatoid arthritis. CDR3 nucleotides: TGTGCCTGGAGTGTAGGGCCAGGGGAAGGCTACACCTTC. This translates into CAWSVGPGEGYTF.